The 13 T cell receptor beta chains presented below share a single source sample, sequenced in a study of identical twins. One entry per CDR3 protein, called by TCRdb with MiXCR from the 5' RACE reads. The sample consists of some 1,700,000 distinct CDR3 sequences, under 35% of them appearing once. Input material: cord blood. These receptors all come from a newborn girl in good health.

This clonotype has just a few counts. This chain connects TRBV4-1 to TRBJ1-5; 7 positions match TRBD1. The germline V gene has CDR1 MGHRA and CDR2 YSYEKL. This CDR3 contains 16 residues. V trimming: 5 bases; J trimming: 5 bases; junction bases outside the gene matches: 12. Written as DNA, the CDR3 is TGCGCCAGCAGCTTCCAACAGGGGAGGGGGGATCAGCCCCAGCATTTT. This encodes CASSFQQGRGDQPQHF.

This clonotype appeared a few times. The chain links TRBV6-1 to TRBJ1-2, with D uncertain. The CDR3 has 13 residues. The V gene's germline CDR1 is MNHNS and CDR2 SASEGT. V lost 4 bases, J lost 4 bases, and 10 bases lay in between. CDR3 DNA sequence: TGTGCCAGCAGTGGTAACCCCCCCTATGGCTACACCTTC. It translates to CASSGNPPYGYTF.

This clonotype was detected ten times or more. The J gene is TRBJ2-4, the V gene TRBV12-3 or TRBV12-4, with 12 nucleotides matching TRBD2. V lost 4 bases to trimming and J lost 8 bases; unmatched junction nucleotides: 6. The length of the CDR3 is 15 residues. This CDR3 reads CASSSGLAGRDIQYF. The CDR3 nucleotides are TGTGCCAGCAGTTCCGGACTAGCGGGAAGGGACATTCAGTACTTC.

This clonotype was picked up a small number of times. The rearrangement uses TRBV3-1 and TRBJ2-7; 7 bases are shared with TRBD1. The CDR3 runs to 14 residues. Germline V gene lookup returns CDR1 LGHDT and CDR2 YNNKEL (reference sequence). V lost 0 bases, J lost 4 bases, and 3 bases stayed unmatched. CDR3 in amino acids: CASSQDKGAYEQYF. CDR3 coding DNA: TGTGCCAGCAGCCAAGATAAGGGGGCGTACGAGCAGTACTTC.

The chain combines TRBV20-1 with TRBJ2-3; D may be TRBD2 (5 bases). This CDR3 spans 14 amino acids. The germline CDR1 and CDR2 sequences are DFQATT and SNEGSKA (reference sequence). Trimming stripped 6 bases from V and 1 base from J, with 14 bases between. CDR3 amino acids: CSAASVRGTDTQYF. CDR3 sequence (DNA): TGCAGTGCCGCAAGCGTGAGGGGCACAGATACGCAGTATTTT.

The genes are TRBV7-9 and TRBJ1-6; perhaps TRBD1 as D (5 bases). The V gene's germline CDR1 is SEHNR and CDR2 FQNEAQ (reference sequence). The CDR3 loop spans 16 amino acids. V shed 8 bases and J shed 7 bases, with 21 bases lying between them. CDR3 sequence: CASELSAGYGNSPLHF. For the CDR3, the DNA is TGTGCCAGCGAACTATCGGCAGGGTACGGAAATTCACCCCTCCACTTT.

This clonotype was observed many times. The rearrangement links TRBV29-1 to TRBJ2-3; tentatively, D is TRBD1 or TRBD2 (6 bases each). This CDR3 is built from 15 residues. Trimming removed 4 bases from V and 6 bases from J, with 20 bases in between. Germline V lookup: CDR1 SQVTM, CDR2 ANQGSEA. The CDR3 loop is CSVGAGGFRQDTQYF. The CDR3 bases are TGCAGCGTTGGGGCCGGGGGCTTCAGGCAGGATACGCAGTATTTT.

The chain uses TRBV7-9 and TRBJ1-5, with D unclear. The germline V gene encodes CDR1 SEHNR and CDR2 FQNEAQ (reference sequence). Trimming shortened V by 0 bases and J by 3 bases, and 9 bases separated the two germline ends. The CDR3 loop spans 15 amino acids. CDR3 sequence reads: CASSLAGVVNQPQHF. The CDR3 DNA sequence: TGTGCCAGCAGCTTAGCGGGTGTTGTCAATCAGCCCCAGCATTTT.

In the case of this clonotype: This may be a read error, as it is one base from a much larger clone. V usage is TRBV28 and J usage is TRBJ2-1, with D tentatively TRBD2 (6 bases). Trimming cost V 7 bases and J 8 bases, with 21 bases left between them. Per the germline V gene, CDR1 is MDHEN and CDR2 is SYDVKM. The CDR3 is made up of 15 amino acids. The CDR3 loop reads CASTFDQSGYDEQFF. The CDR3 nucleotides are TGTGCCAGCACCTTCGACCAGAGCGGGTACGATGAGCAGTTCTTC.

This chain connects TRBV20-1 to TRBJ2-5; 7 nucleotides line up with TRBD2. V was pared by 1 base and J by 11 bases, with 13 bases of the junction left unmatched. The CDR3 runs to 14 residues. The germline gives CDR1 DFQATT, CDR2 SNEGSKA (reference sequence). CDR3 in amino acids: CSARAGTIYNEQYF. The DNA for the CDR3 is TGCAGTGCTAGAGCGGGGACTATCTACAATGAGCAGTACTTC.

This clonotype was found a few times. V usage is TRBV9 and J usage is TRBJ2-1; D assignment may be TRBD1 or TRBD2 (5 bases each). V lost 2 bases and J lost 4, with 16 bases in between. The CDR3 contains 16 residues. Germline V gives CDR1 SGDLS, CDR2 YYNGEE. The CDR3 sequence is CASSVDPGRVYNEQFF. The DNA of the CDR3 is TGTGCCAGCAGCGTTGATCCGGGACGAGTATACAATGAGCAGTTCTTC.

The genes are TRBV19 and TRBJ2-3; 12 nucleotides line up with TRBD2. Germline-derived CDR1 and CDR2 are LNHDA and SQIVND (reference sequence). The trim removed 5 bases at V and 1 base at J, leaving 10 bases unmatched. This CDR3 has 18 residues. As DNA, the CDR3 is TGTGCCAGTAGTCCCGGCGGCCTAGCGGGAGGGCGCACAGATACGCAGTATTTT. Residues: CASSPGGLAGGRTDTQYF.

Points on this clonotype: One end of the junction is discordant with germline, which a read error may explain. The CDR3 reads CASNQNRDSQPRHF. The CDR3 nucleotides are TGTGCCAGCAACCAGAACAGGGATAGTCAGCCCCGGCATTTT. This sequence joins TRBV12-3 or TRBV12-4 and TRBJ1-5, with D possibly matching TRBD1 (6 bases). This CDR3 spans 14 amino acids.